The T cell receptor beta chain described here comes from a study of blood T cell repertoires in COVID-19. Study-wide context: Collection of acute and convalescent COVID-19 samples took place in the United States, Italy and Spain. Sample material is recorded as cDNA or gDNA derived from T cells, B-cell-depleted T cells, or PBMCs.

In the source study's methods: It was from reference gene primer amplification that nucleated cell counts were estimated. Here immunoSEQ multiplex PCR was the method, and the copy in TCRdb shows in-frame clones only, minus some. That table furnishes V, J and clone size, whereas the DNA furnished D and trimming. The sample yields some 100,000 clones, almost 80% seen once. The CDR3 loop spans 15 amino acids. The junction had 2 bases not matched to a gene; V was cut back by 2 bases and J by 6 bases. Germline-derived CDR1 and CDR2 are LNHDA and SQIVND (reference sequence). V gene TRBV19 combines with J gene TRBJ2-1; TRBD2 aligns across 12 bases. The sequenced sample consisted of peripheral blood. The sequence was collected from an older man with active or convalescent COVID-19. CDR3 DNA: TGTGCCAGTAGTATACTAGCGGGAGGGCTCAATGAGCAGTTCTTC. It translates to CASSILAGGLNEQFF.